A selection of T cell receptor beta chains follows, all from one sample in a study of blood T cell repertoires in COVID-19. Here immunoSEQ multiplex PCR was the method, and the copy in TCRdb shows in-frame clones only, minus some. The data contain 650,000 to 800,000 clones, 70% to 90% of them singletons. The sequenced material came from peripheral blood. The receptor set was obtained from a woman aged 18-29 years with acute or convalescent COVID-19. Each CDR3 is given with its conserved first and last residue. D genes are given only for firm matches. Part of the rows lack a size; the others show once, few, many or a class for expanded clones.

>NA|NA|TRBJ2-7|TRBV12-5
CASALPVSYEQYF
TGTGCTAGTGCCCTCCCAGTTTCCTACGAGCAGTACTTC
>NA|TRBD1|TRBJ1-1|TRBV19
CASSSSGQANTEAFF
TGTGCCAGTAGTTCATCGGGACAGGCGAACACTGAAGCTTTCTTT
>few|NA|TRBJ1-1|TRBV13
CASSHRPGVTEAFF
TGTGCCAGCAGCCACCGTCCGGGGGTCACTGAAGCTTTCTTT
>NA|TRBD1|TRBJ1-3|TRBV6-6
CASNPTGGVGNTIYF
TGTGCCAGCAACCCGACAGGGGGTGTTGGAAACACCATATATTTT
>few|NA|TRBJ1-2|TRBV24-1
CATSDTALQGLGGYTF
TGTGCCACCAGTGATACTGCCCTCCAGGGTCTCGGCGGCTACACCTTC
>NA|NA|TRBJ1-2|TRBV9
CASSPRGGTVLYGYTF
TGTGCCAGCAGCCCTCGGGGGGGAACCGTACTCTATGGCTACACCTTC
>NA|TRBD2|TRBJ2-1|TRBV6-1
CASSEGLAGINEQFF
TGTGCCAGCAGTGAAGGACTAGCGGGGATCAATGAGCAGTTCTTC
>NA|TRBD1|TRBJ2-7|TRBV12-5
CASGLADRAYEQYF
TGTGCTAGTGGTTTGGCGGACAGGGCGTACGAGCAGTACTTC
>NA|TRBD1|TRBJ1-2|TRBV7-9
CASSFGTGNGYTF
TGTGCCAGCAGCTTCGGGACAGGGAACGGCTACACCTTC
>NA|NA|TRBJ1-2|TRBV4-3
CASSQELASRMDYGYTF
TGCGCCAGCAGCCAAGAGTTGGCTTCGAGGATGGACTATGGCTACACCTTC
>NA|TRBD2|TRBJ2-3|TRBV5-1
CASSTLAGGPDTQYF
TGCGCCAGCAGCACCCTGGCGGGGGGCCCAGATACGCAGTATTTT
>few|NA|TRBJ1-1|TRBV5-1
CASSLTVDLNTEAFF
TGCGCCAGCAGCCTAACGGTAGACTTGAACACTGAAGCTTTCTTT
>NA|NA|TRBJ1-2|TRBV12-5
CASGLDESPRGYTF
TGTGCTAGTGGTTTGGATGAGAGCCCGCGTGGCTACACCTTC
>NA|TRBD1|TRBJ1-6|TRBV6-1
CASSEGQGSSPLHF
TGTGCCAGCAGTGAGGGACAGGGGAGTTCACCCCTCCACTTT
>NA|NA|TRBJ1-5|TRBV6-4
CASSVQVNQPQHF
TGTGCCAGCAGTGTACAAGTCAACCAGCCCCAGCATTTT
>NA|NA|TRBJ2-7|TRBV4-1
CASSQADTGYEQYF
TGCGCCAGCAGCCAAGCCGACACCGGCTACGAGCAGTACTTC
>NA|NA|TRBJ2-2|TRBV19
CASSRGQYTGELFF
TGTGCCAGTAGCCGTGGACAGTACACCGGGGAGCTGTTTTTT
>NA|NA|TRBJ1-2|TRBV30
CARTENYGYTF
TGTGCCCGAACAGAGAACTATGGCTACACCTTC
>NA|NA|TRBJ2-7|TRBV9
CASSVRKGNFEQYF
TGTGCCAGCAGCGTAAGAAAGGGGAACTTCGAGCAGTACTTC
>NA|NA|TRBJ1-5|TRBV5-6
CASSLSGYQPQHF
TGTGCCAGCAGCTTATCAGGGTATCAGCCCCAGCATTTT
>NA|NA|TRBJ1-2|TRBV3-1/TRBV3-2
CASSRSEGNYGYTF
TGTGCCAGCAGCCGCTCGGAGGGTAACTATGGCTACACCTTC
>once|NA|TRBJ1-2|TRBV10-3
CAISEQGYYGYTF
TGTGCCATCAGTGAACAGGGTTATTATGGCTACACCTTC
>NA|TRBD2|TRBJ2-3|TRBV5-8
CASSLRGGTDTQYF
TGTGCCAGCAGCTTGCGGGGGGGCACAGATACGCAGTATTTT
>NA|NA|TRBJ2-2|TRBV5-1
CASSLDSGVTGELFF
TGCGCCAGCAGCTTGGATAGCGGCGTCACCGGGGAGCTGTTTTTT
>NA|TRBD1|TRBJ1-5|TRBV6-4
CASLLRNRDSNDPSNQPQHF
TGTGCCAGCCTTTTACGCAATCGGGACAGTAATGACCCTAGCAATCAGCCCCAGCATTTT
>NA|NA|TRBJ1-3|TRBV12-3/TRBV12-4
CASSRSGNTIYF
TGTGCCAGCAGTCGGAGTGGAAACACCATATATTTT
>NA|NA|TRBJ2-5|TRBV3-1/TRBV3-2
CASSRGLETQYF
TGTGCCAGCAGCAGGGGGTTAGAGACCCAGTACTTC
>once|NA|TRBJ1-5|TRBV2
CASSKESGQPQHF
TGTGCCAGCAGTAAGGAGTCCGGTCAGCCCCAGCATTTT
>NA|TRBD1|TRBJ1-1|TRBV6-6
CASSKNRGSEAFF
TGTGCCAGCAGTAAAAACAGGGGCTCTGAAGCTTTCTTT
>once|NA|TRBJ2-6|TRBV18
CASSPTQGVSAGANVLTF
TGTGCCAGCTCACCCACCCAGGGCGTTTCGGCTGGGGCCAACGTCCTGACTTTC
>few|TRBD1|TRBJ1-6|TRBV27
CASTPGGYNSPLHF
TGTGCCAGCACACCAGGGGGGTATAATTCACCCCTCCACTTT
>NA|NA|TRBJ2-2|TRBV6-6
CASSYSSGWDGELFF
TGTGCCAGCAGTTACTCTTCGGGGTGGGACGGGGAGCTGTTTTTT
>NA|NA|TRBJ2-3|TRBV21-1
CASSKRGQGEDTQYF
TGTGCCAGCAGCAAAAGGGGACAGGGAGAAGATACGCAGTATTTT
>NA|TRBD1|TRBJ1-4|TRBV5-8
CASSPGQVSTNEKLFF
TGTGCCAGCAGCCCCGGACAGGTATCAACTAATGAAAAACTGTTTTTT
>NA|NA|TRBJ2-7|TRBV12-3/TRBV12-4
CASSLGYEQYF
TGTGCCAGCAGTCTCGGGTACGAGCAGTACTTC
>NA|NA|TRBJ1-2|TRBV4-3
CASSQEYGSFYGYTF
TGCGCCAGCAGCCAAGAGTATGGCAGTTTCTATGGCTACACCTTC
>NA|NA|TRBJ1-2|TRBV19
CASSPRTAALFYGYTF
TGTGCCAGTAGTCCCCGGACAGCCGCGCTCTTCTATGGCTACACCTTC
>NA|TRBD1|TRBJ1-2|TRBV19
CASSIGGQVYGYTF
TGTGCCAGTAGTATAGGGGGACAGGTCTATGGCTACACCTTC
>NA|TRBD1|TRBJ2-7|TRBV4-1
CASSLGLWATGYEQYF
TGCGCCAGCAGCCTCGGGCTGTGGGCGACAGGGTACGAGCAGTACTTC
>NA|NA|TRBJ1-4|TRBV2
CASSERTVREVKLFF
TGTGCCAGCAGTGAAAGGACAGTTCGGGAAGTAAAACTGTTTTTT
>NA|TRBD1|TRBJ2-7|TRBV2
CASSSPPGGSPYEQYF
TGTGCCAGCAGCTCCCCCCCAGGGGGCTCCCCCTACGAGCAGTACTTC
>NA|TRBD1|TRBJ1-6|TRBV10-1
CASRIGTEEWNSPLHF
TGCGCCAGCAGGATAGGGACAGAAGAGTGGAATTCACCCCTCCACTTT
>once|NA|TRBJ1-1|TRBV6-6
CATEGPEAFF
TGTGCCACCGAGGGTCCTGAAGCTTTCTTT
>NA|NA|TRBJ2-1|TRBV9
CASSANPRGAGDYNEQFF
TGTGCCAGCAGCGCGAACCCCCGGGGGGCGGGGGACTACAATGAGCAGTTCTTC
>NA|NA|TRBJ1-6|TRBV4-2
CASLETEGSPLHF
TGTGCCAGCCTAGAGACAGAAGGTTCACCCCTCCACTTT
>once|NA|TRBJ1-2|TRBV7-2
CASSLDHPRLANYGYTF
TGTGCCAGCAGCTTAGATCATCCGCGGCTAGCTAACTATGGCTACACCTTC
>NA|NA|TRBJ2-2|TRBV29-1
CSVAGGATGELFF
TGCAGCGTTGCCGGCGGGGCCACCGGGGAGCTGTTTTTT
>NA|NA|TRBJ1-5|TRBV10-3
CAISEPGNQPQHF
TGTGCCATCAGTGAACCGGGGAATCAGCCCCAGCATTTT
>NA|NA|TRBJ1-5|TRBV24-1
CATSEGGASNQPQHF
TGTGCCACCAGTGAGGGGGGGGCTAGCAATCAGCCCCAGCATTTT
>once|NA|TRBJ1-1|TRBV6-5
CASSPTSEGTEAFF
TGTGCCAGCAGTCCAACCAGTGAGGGCACTGAAGCTTTCTTT
>NA|NA|TRBJ1-2|TRBV7-3
CASSLDSTNYGYTF
TGTGCCAGCAGCTTAGACAGCACTAACTATGGCTACACCTTC
>few|NA|TRBJ2-1|TRBV3-1/TRBV3-2
CASSLHGNEQFF
TGTGCCAGCAGCCTTCACGGGAATGAGCAGTTCTTC
>once|NA|TRBJ2-5|TRBV7-6
CASSLAALAQETQYF
TGTGCCAGCAGCTTAGCCGCGTTAGCACAAGAGACCCAGTACTTC
>NA|NA|TRBJ1-2|TRBV30
CVLRGSDYGYTF
TGTGTCCTCAGGGGTAGCGACTATGGCTACACCTTC
>once|NA|TRBJ2-7|TRBV10-3
CAISPFRDWIYEQYF
TGTGCCATAAGCCCCTTTCGGGACTGGATCTACGAGCAGTACTTC